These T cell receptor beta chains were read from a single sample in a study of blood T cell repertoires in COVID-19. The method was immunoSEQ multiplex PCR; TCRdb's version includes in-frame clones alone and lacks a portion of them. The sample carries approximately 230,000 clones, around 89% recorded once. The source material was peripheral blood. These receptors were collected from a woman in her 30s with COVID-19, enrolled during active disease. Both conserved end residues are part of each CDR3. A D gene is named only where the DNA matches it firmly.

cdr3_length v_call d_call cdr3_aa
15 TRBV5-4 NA CASSPSATNTGELFF
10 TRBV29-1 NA CSVHRDGYTF
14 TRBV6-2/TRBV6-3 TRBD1 CASSFGQGQETQYF
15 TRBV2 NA CASSDLGQVNTEAFF
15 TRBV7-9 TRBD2 CASSPLAGGTDTQYF
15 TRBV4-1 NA CASSPPGIVGEKLFF
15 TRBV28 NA CASTWTGISGNTIYF
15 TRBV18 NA CASSPTRGTNYGYTF
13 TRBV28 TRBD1 CASSRDSNYGYTF
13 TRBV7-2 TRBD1 CASSPRTGTIQYF
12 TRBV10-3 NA CATGELPEKLFF
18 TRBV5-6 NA CASSSVRTATPSGNTIYF
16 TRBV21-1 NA CASSRPHRSGANVLTF
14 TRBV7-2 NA CASSLVSGVYGYTF
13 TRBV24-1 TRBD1 CATRGGAEDTQYF
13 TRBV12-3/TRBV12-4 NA CASSYDWTGELFF
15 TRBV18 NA CASSIGQTSGNTIYF
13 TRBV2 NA CASNRDIRISQYF
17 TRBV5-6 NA CASSPKRRHLTYNEQFF
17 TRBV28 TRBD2 CASSVPGLAGPTGELFF
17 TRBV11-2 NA CASSLTGGRLMNTEAFF
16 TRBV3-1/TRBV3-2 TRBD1 CASSQVPTGGLDTQYF
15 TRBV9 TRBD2 CASSGSGRASNEQFF
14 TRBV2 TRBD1 CASRGDRVAYGYTF
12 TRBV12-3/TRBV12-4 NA CASSSNTGELFF
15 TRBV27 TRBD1 CASSYGTGAKNIQYF